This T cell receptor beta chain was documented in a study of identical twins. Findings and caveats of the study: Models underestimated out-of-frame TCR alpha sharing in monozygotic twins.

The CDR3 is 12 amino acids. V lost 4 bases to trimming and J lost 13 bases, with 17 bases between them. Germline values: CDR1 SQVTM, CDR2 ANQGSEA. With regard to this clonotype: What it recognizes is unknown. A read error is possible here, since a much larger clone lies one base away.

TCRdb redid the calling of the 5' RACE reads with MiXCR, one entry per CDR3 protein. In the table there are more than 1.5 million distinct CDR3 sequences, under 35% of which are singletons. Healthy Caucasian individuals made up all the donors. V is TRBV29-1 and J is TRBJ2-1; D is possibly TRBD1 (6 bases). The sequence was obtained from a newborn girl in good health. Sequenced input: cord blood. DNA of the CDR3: TGCAGCGTTGCGGACAGTGGAGAGACCCAGTTCTTC. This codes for CSVADSGETQFF.